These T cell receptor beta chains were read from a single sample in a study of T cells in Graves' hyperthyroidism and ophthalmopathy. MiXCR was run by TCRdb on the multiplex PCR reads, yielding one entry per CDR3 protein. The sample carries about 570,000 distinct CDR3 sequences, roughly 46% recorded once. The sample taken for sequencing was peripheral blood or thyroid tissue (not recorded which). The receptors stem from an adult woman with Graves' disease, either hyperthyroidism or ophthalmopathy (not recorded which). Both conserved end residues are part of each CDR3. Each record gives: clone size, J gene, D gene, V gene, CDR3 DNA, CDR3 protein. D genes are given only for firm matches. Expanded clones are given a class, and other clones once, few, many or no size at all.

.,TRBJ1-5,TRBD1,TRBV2,TGTGCCAGCAGTGAACAGGGGGCGAGAATGGATCAGCCCCAGCATTTT,CASSEQGARMDQPQHF
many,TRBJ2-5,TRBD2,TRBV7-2,TGTGCCAGCAGCCTGGGCGGGAGGCCGTGGGAGACCCAGTACTTC,CASSLGGRPWETQYF
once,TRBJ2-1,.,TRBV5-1,TGCGCCAGCAGCGCCCGATCAGGGGGAGGGTTCTTC,CASSARSGGGFF
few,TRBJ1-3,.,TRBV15,TGTGCCACCAGCAGAGATTTGGTACCTGGAAACACCATATATTTT,CATSRDLVPGNTIYF
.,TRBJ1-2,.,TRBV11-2,TGTGCCGGCAGCTTAGGGGACGCTCCCTACGGTGGCTACACCTTC,CAGSLGDAPYGGYTF
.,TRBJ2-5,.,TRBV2,TGTGCCAGCAGTGAAGGTGGCGGTGGGCCCGAGACCCAGTACTTC,CASSEGGGGPETQYF
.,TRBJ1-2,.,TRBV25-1,TGTGCCAGTTTGACACGGAATGGCTACACCTTC,CASLTRNGYTF
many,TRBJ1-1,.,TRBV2,TGTGCTAGAAAGTCGAACACTGAAGCTTTCTTT,CARKSNTEAFF
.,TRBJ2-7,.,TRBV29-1,TGCAGCGTTGCGGGGAGCGGCAGCGCATACTCCTACGAGCAGTACTTC,CSVAGSGSAYSYEQYF
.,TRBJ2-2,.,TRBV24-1,TGTGCCACCAGTGATTTAGGACTAACCACCGGGGAGCTGTTTTTT,CATSDLGLTTGELFF
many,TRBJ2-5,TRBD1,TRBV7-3,TGTGCCAGCAGCCAGGGACAGGGAGAGACCCAGTACTTC,CASSQGQGETQYF
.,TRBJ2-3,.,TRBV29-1,TGCAGCGTTAACCTCCGGAGATCAGATACGCAGTATTTT,CSVNLRRSDTQYF
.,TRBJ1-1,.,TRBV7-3,TGTGCCAGCAGCCAGTTGGCAGGCTCCGTGCCCACTGAAGCTTTCTTT,CASSQLAGSVPTEAFF
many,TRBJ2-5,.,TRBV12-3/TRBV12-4,TGTGCCAGCAGTACCCGGGACATTGGAGGACTAGAGACCCAGTACTTC,CASSTRDIGGLETQYF
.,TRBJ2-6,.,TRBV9,TGTGCCAGCAGCGGAAAGGGATCCAACGTCCTGACTTTC,CASSGKGSNVLTF
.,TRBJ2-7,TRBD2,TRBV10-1,TGCGCCAGCAGGGGACCGGGACTAGCGGGGTCCTACGAGCAGTACTTC,CASRGPGLAGSYEQYF
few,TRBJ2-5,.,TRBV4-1,TGCGCCAGCAGCCAAGTTCCTGGGGAATTTGGGACCCAGTACTTC,CASSQVPGEFGTQYF
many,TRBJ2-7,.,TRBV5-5,TGTGCCAGCAGCTCCCAGGGTCGGCCGACCTACGAGCAGTACTTC,CASSSQGRPTYEQYF
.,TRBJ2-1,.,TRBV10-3,TGTGCCATCAGCGGGCTTCCAGTTGGGCCTCACAATGAGCAGTTCTTC,CAISGLPVGPHNEQFF
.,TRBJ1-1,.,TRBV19,TGTGCCCGGAACACTGAAGCTTTCTTT,CARNTEAFF
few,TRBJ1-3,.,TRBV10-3,TGTGCCATCGATAGGGGACCGAACACCATATATTTT,CAIDRGPNTIYF
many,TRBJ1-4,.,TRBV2,TGTGCCAGCAGTCTAGGGGAGATCAGAGAAAAACTGTTTTTT,CASSLGEIREKLFF
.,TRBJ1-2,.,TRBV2,TGTGCCAGCAGTGCCCAGGCCCTATATGGCTACACCTTC,CASSAQALYGYTF
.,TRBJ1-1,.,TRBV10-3,TGTGCCATCAGTGCGTTCCGTTGGGGCATGAACACTGAAGCTTTCTTT,CAISAFRWGMNTEAFF
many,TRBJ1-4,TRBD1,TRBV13,TGTGCCAGCAGCCTCGGGACAGGGGAGGGAAAACTGTTTTTT,CASSLGTGEGKLFF
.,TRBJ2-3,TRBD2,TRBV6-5,TGTGCCAGCAGTCTTCTACCGGGACTAGGGGCCACAGATACGCAGTATTTT,CASSLLPGLGATDTQYF
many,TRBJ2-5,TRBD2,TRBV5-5,TGTGCTAGAAGCGGGGGAGGGCAAGAGACCCAGTACTTC,CARSGGGQETQYF
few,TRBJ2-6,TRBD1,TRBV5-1,TGCGCCAGCAGCCGAGGGACAGGGGGCGTAAGGGCCAACGTCCTGACTTTC,CASSRGTGGVRANVLTF
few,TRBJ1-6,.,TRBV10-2,TGCGCCAGCAATAAGGGCTTAGTGGAATCACCCCTCCACTTT,CASNKGLVESPLHF
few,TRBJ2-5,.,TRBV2,TGTGCCAGCAGTGAGTTCCACAGCCCTAGGGAGACCCAGTACTTC,CASSEFHSPRETQYF
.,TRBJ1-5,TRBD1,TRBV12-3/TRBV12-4,TGTGCCAGCAGACGTGACAGGGGGGGCCAGCCCCAGCATTTT,CASRRDRGGQPQHF
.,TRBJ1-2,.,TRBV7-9,TGTGCCAGCAGCTTCCGACAGGACGGAGTAACATCTGGCTACACCTTC,CASSFRQDGVTSGYTF
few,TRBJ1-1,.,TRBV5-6,TGTGCCAGCAGCTTGTTGGTGATGAACACTGAAGCTTTCTTT,CASSLLVMNTEAFF
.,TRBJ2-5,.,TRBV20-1,TGCAGTGCTAGGCCCGCAGGGGAGGTCGGGACCCAGTACTTC,CSARPAGEVGTQYF
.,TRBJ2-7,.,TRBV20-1,TGCAGTGCTAGCCCGTACGACGAGCAGTACTTC,CSASPYDEQYF
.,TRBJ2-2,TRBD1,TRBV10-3,TGTGCCATCAGGGGACAGGGAGAGGCGAACACCGGGGAGCTGTTTTTT,CAIRGQGEANTGELFF
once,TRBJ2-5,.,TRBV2,TGTGCCAGCAGTGAGGGTCAGACGGAGACCCAGTACTTC,CASSEGQTETQYF
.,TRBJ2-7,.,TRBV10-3,TGTGCCACCTCCCATGGGGACGAGCAGTACTTC,CATSHGDEQYF
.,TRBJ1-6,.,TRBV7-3,TGCGCCAGCAGCCGAAGAGTGGCAGTAGGTGTAGATTCACCCCTCCACTTT,CASSRRVAVGVDSPLHF
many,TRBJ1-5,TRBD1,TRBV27,TGTGCCAGCAGTTCGACAGGGCTAGGTCAGCCCCAGCATTTT,CASSSTGLGQPQHF
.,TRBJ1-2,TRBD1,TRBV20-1,TGCAGTGCTGGACAGGGTACCTATGGCTACACCTTC,CSAGQGTYGYTF
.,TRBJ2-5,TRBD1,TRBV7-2,TGTGCTAGACCGGGACAGGGGAAAGAGACCCAGTACTTC,CARPGQGKETQYF
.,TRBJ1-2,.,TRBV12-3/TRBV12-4,TGTGCCAGCAGTTTGGGCCGGACGGACTATGGCTACACCTTC,CASSLGRTDYGYTF
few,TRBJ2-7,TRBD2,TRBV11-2,TGTGCCAGCCGCGGGCCCGGGACTAGCGGGAGTCACGAGCAGTACTTC,CASRGPGTSGSHEQYF
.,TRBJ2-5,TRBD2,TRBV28,TGTGCCAGCAGCACTCCGACTAGCGGGAGGGAGACCCAGTACTTC,CASSTPTSGRETQYF
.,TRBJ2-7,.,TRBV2,TGTGCCAGCAGGGACTATGGCTACGAACAGTACTTC,CASRDYGYEQYF
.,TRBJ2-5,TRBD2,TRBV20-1,TGCAGTGCTAGAGACCCAACCGGGACTAGCGGGAGGAACCAAGAGACCCAGTACTTC,CSARDPTGTSGRNQETQYF
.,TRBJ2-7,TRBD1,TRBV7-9,TGTGCCAGCAGTCCGGACAGGCTATCCTACGAGCAGTACTTC,CASSPDRLSYEQYF
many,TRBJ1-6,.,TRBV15,TGTGCCACCAGCAGAGGGGGGGGGTTTTCACCCCTCCACTTT,CATSRGGGFSPLHF
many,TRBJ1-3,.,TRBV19,TGTGCCAGTACGCACCGGGGGGCGGCTGGAAACACCATATATTTT,CASTHRGAAGNTIYF
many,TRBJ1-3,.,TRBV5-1,TGCGCCAGCAGCTTGGGACAGACTGGAAACACCATATATTTT,CASSLGQTGNTIYF
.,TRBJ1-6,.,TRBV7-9,TGTGCCAGCAGCTCCCGGACGGGCGGCTCACCCCTCCACTTT,CASSSRTGGSPLHF
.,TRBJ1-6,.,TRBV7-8,TGTGCCACCAGCACGACAATAGGCTCACCCCTCCACTTT,CATSTTIGSPLHF
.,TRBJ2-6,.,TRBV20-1,TGCAGTGCTATAACCGGGACGAACACTGAAGCTTTC,CSAITGTNTEAF
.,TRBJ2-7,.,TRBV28,TGTGCCAGCAGACCGAACGGATTCTCCTACGAGCAGTACTTC,CASRPNGFSYEQYF
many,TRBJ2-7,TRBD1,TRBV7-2,TGTGCCAGTACCTACGACAGGGGGGAGTTCTACGAGCAGTACTTC,CASTYDRGEFYEQYF
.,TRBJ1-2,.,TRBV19,TGTGCCGGCAGTATGGGTCGGACGGTCTATGGCTACACCTTC,CAGSMGRTVYGYTF
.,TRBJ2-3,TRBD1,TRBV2,TGTGCCAGCGACAGGGGAGGCACAGATACGCAGTATTTT,CASDRGGTDTQYF
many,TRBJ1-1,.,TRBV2,TGTGCCAGCAGTGAATGGGGTGAAGCTTTCTTT,CASSEWGEAFF